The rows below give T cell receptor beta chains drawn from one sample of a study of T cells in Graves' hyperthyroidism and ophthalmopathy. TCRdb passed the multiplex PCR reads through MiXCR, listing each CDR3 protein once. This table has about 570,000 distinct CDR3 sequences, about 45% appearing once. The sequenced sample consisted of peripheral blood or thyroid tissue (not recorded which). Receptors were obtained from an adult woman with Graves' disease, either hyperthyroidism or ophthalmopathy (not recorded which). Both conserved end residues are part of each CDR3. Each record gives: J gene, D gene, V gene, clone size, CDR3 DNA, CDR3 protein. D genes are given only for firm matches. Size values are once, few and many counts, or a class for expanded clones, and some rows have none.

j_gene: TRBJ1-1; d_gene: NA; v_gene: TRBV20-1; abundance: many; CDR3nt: TGCAGTGCTAGAAGGGGGGGACTATCAACTGAAGCTTTCTTT; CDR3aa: CSARRGGLSTEAFF
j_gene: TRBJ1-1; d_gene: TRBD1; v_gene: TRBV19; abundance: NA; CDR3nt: TGTGCCAGTACCCGAACCCCACAGGGGATCACTGAAGCTTTCTTT; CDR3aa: CASTRTPQGITEAFF
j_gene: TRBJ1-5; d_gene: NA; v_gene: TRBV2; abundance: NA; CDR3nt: TGTGCCAGCAGTGACTCGAGGGTCCAATATGTATGGGAGCATTTT; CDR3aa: CASSDSRVQYVWEHF
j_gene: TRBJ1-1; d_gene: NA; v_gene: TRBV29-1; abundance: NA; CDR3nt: TGCAGCGTTAGTGGGAGCGGGGGGGACACTGAAGCTTTCTTT; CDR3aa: CSVSGSGGDTEAFF
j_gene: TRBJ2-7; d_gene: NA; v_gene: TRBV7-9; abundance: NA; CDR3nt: TGTGCCAGCAGCTTAACCCAACCCTACGAGCAGTACTTC; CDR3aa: CASSLTQPYEQYF
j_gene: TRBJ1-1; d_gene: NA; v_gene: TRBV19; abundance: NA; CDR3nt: TGTGCCAGTAGTCCCCCCCCGTTTACTGAAGCTTTCTTT; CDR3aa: CASSPPPFTEAFF
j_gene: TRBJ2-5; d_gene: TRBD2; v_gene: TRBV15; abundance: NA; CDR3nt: TGTGCCACCAGCAGCTTAGCGGTGATAGCGGGAGTTGAGACCCAGTACTTC; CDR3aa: CATSSLAVIAGVETQYF
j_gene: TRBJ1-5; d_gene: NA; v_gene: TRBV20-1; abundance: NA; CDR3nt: TGCAGTGCTACCTCCGGCGGGGCCAGCAATCAGCCCCAGCATTTT; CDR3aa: CSATSGGASNQPQHF
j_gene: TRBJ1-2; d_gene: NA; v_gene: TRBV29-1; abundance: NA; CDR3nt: TGCAGCGTTGAAGGGGGCAGGGGCGACTATGGCTACACCTTC; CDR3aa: CSVEGGRGDYGYTF
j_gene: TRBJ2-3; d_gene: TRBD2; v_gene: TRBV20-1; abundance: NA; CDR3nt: TGCAGGTTGATAGCGGGAGATACGCAGTATTTT; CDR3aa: CRLIAGDTQYF
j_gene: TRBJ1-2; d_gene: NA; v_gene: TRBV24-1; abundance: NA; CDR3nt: TGTGCCACCAGTTCGGGCCAACCGAACTATGGCTACACCTTT; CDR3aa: CATSSGQPNYGYTF
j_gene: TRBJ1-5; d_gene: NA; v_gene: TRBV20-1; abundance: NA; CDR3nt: TGCAGTGCTATGGGAGGATCCGAGACCCAGCATTTT; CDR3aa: CSAMGGSETQHF
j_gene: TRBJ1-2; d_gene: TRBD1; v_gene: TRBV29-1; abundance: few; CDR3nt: TGCAGCGTTGAAGATCGTTGGACAGGCCATGGTGGCTACACCTTC; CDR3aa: CSVEDRWTGHGGYTF
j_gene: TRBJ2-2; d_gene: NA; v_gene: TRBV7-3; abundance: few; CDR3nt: TGTGCCAGCAGTCTAGGGACGAACACCGGGGAGCTGTTTTTT; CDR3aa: CASSLGTNTGELFF
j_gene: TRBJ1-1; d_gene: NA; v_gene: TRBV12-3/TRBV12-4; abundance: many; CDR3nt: TGTGCCAGCAGTTTGGTCTCGGACACTGAAGCTTTCTTT; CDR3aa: CASSLVSDTEAFF
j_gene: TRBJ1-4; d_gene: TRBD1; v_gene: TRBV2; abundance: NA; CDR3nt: TGTGCCAGTGGACAGGACAATGAAAAACTGTTTTTT; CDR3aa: CASGQDNEKLFF
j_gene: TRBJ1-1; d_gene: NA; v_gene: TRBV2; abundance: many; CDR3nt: TGTGCCAGCATCCCCCGGGACGGTGAAGCTTTCTTT; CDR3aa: CASIPRDGEAFF
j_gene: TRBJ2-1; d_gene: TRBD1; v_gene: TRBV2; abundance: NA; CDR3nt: TGTGCCACTAACAGGGGGCCGGAGCAGTTCTTC; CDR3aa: CATNRGPEQFF
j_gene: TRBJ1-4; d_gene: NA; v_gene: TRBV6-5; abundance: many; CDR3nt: TGTGCCAGCAGTTACTCAGAGGGGGTCGAAAAACTGTTTTTT; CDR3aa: CASSYSEGVEKLFF
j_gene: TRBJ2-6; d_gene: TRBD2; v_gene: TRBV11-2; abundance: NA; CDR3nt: TGTGCCAGCAGCGTAGCGGGACTGACTTTC; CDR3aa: CASSVAGLTF
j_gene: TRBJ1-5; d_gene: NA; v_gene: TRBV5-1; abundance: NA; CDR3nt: TGCGCCAGCAGCTTAACAGGCCTTAGCAATCAGCCCCAGCATTTT; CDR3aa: CASSLTGLSNQPQHF
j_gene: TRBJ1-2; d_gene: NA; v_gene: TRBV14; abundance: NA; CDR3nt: TGTGCCAGCAGCCAAGAACCGGGGGCCCACTATGGCTACACCTTC; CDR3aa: CASSQEPGAHYGYTF
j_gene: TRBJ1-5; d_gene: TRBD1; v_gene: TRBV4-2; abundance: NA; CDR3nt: TGTGCCAGTAGTACCTTTCGAGACAGGGCCCGCAATCAGCCCCAGCATTTT; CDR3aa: CASSTFRDRARNQPQHF
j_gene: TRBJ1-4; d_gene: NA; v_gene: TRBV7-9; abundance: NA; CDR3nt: TGTGCCAGCAGCTGGACCGGGACTAGGAATGAAAAACTGTTTTTT; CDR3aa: CASSWTGTRNEKLFF
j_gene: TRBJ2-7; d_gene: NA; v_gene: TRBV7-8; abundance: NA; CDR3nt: TGTGCCAGCAGCCGCTATGGAGAGTTCTACGAGCAGTACTTC; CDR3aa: CASSRYGEFYEQYF
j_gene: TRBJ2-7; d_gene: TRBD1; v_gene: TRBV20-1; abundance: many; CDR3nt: TGCAGTGCCCTACTCACTCGCGGGACAGGGTTGGACGAGCAGTACTTC; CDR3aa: CSALLTRGTGLDEQYF
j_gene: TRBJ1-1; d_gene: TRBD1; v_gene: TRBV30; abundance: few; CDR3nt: TGTGCCTGCGAACGACAGGGCGCCATCACTGAAGCTTTCTTT; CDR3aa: CACERQGAITEAFF
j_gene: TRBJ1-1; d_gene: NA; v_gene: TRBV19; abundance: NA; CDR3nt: TGTGCCAGTAGCCTATACCGCAGGGGTAGCATGAACACTGAAGCTTTCTTT; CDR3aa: CASSLYRRGSMNTEAFF
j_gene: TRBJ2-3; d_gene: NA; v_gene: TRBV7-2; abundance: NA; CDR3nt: TGTGCCAGCAGCTTCTATTCGGAGGGTTCAGATACGCAGTATTTT; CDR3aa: CASSFYSEGSDTQYF
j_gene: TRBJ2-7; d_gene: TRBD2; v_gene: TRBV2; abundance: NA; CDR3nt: TGTGCCAGCAGCTTGAGCGCTAGCGGGGGCGAGCAGCACTTC; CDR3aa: CASSLSASGGEQHF
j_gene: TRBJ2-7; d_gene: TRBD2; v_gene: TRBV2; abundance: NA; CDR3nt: TGTGCCAGCATCCCTGAGGCGGGAGACAGCTACGAGCAGTACTTC; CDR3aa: CASIPEAGDSYEQYF
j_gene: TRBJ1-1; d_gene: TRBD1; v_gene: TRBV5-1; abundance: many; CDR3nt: TGCGCCAGCAGCTTGGCGGATACTACAGGGGGCACTGAAGCTTTCTTT; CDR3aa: CASSLADTTGGTEAFF
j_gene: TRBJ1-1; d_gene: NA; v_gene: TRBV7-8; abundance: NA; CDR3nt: TGTGCCAGCAGCAGAGACAACAACGCTGAAGCTTTCTTT; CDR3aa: CASSRDNNAEAFF
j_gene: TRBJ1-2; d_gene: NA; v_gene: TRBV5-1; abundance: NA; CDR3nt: TGCGCCAGCAGCTTCACAGGGAACGGGGGCTACACCTTC; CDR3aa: CASSFTGNGGYTF
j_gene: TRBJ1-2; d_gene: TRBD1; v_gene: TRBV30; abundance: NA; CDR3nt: TGTGCCTGGAGTTGGGGACAGGGGGTCGATGGCTACACCTTC; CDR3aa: CAWSWGQGVDGYTF
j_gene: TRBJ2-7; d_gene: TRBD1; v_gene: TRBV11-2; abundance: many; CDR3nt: TGTGCCAGCAGCTTCACAGGGGGCGTGTACGAGCAGTACTTC; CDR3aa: CASSFTGGVYEQYF
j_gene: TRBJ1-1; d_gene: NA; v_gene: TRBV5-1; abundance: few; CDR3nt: TGCGCCAGCAGCCTGGGGACACCCGGGGCCACTGAAGCTTTCTTT; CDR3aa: CASSLGTPGATEAFF
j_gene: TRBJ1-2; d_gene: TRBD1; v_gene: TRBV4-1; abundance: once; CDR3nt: TGCGCCAGCAGCCAAGTTGGGGACAGTAACTATGGCTACACCTTC; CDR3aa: CASSQVGDSNYGYTF
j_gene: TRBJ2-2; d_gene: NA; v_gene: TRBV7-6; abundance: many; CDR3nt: TGTGCCAGCAGCTCAAACAGGGTCTCGAACACCGGGGAGCTGTTTTTT; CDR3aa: CASSSNRVSNTGELFF
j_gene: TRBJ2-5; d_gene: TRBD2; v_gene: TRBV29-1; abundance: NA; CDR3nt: TGCAGCGTTGAACTGGTGGGGCGGGAGGCCCAGTACTTC; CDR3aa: CSVELVGREAQYF
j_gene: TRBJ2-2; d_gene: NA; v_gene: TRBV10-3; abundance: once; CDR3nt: TGTGCCATCAGTGTGACTAATCCGAACACCGGGGAGCTGTTTTTT; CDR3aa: CAISVTNPNTGELFF
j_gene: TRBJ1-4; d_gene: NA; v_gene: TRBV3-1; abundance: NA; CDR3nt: TGTGCCAGCAGCCACGACAGGAATAAACTGTTTTTT; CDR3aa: CASSHDRNKLFF
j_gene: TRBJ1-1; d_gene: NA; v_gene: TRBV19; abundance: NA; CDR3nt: TGTGCCAGCCAGCCACGAAACACTGAAGCTTTCTTT; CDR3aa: CASQPRNTEAFF
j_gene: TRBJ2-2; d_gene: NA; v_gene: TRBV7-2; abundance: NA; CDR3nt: TGTGCCAGCAGGGGGGTGCAGGAGAACACCGGGGAGCTGTTTTTT; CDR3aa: CASRGVQENTGELFF
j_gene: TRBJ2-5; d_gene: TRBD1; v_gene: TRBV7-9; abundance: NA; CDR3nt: TGTGCCAGCAGCGGACAAGACAGGGCCGAGACCCAGTACTTC; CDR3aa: CASSGQDRAETQYF
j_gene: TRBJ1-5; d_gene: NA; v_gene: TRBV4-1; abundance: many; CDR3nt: TGCGCCAGCAGCCACCACGGGGCGAGCACGAATCAGCCCCAGCATTTT; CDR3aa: CASSHHGASTNQPQHF
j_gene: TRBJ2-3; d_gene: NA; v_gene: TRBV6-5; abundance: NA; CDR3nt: TGTGCCAGCAGCCCAAAGGTGGGCGGGATCGCAGATACGCAGTATTTT; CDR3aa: CASSPKVGGIADTQYF
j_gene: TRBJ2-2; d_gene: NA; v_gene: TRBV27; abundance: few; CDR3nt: TGTGCCAGCAGTTATCGGTCCTACACCGGGGAGCTGTTTTTT; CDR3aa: CASSYRSYTGELFF
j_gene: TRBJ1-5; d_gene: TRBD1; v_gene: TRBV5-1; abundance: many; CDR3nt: TGCGCCAGCAGCCCGACAGGGGACAATCAGCCCCAGCATTTT; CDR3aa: CASSPTGDNQPQHF
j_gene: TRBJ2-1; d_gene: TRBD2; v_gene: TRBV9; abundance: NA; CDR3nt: TGTGCCAGCAGCGGAGATCTAGCGGATCAGTTCTTC; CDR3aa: CASSGDLADQFF
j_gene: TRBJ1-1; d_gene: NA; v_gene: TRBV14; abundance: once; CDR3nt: TGTGCCATCAGCCAAGAGCTTAGCACTGAAGCTTTCTTT; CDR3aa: CAISQELSTEAFF
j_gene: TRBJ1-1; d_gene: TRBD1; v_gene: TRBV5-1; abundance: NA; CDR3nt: TGCGCCAGCAGCCCGCCCGCGGGACAGATGAACACTGAAGCTTTCTTT; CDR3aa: CASSPPAGQMNTEAFF
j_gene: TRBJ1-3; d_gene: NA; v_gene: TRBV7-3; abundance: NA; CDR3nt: TGTGCCAGCAGCTTTCGGTGGAACACCATATATTTT; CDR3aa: CASSFRWNTIYF
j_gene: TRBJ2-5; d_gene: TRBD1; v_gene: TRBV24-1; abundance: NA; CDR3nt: TGTGCCACCAGTGATTTGGGACAGGGGGCGAGGGAGACCCAGTACTTC; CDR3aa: CATSDLGQGARETQYF